This T cell receptor (beta chain) was observed in a study of T cells in Graves' hyperthyroidism and ophthalmopathy. Patients aged 18 to 65 with hyperthyroidism were newly diagnosed, with duration under 2 months. This clonotype was counted only a few times. Antigen specificity is unknown. From RNA transcripts, TCR beta CDR3 regions were amplified. The HTBI set primed first-round TCR CDR3 RT-PCR. MiXCR was run by TCRdb on the multiplex PCR reads, yielding one entry per CDR3 protein. The data show some 620,000 distinct CDR3 sequences, with roughly 15% seen just once and 3.8% held by the top ten. The study, taken as a whole, reports: Researchers report that a 13 V-J model separated ophthalmopathy from stable hyperthyroidism.

This TCR derives from a woman in her thirties with Graves' hyperthyroidism. Sequenced material: blood.

CDR3 loop: CASSGRTAPLYGYTF. The CDR3 nucleotides are TGTGCCAGCAGTGGTCGGACAGCACCGCTCTATGGCTACACCTTC. The chain joins TRBV6-1 to TRBJ1-2; D might be TRBD1 (6 bases). This CDR3 spans 15 amino acids. V lost 4 bases and J lost 4, with 16 bases in between. Germline V gene lookup returns CDR1 MNHNS and CDR2 SASEGT.